Shown below are 18 T cell receptor beta chains from a single sample sequenced in a study of T cells in localized non-small cell lung cancer. Only in-frame clones appear in the TCRdb table, and some are missing; sequencing was by immunoSEQ multiplex PCR. The table includes about 52,000 clones, 70% to 90% detected once. The input for sequencing was PBMCs, taken before any cancer treatment. The receptors originated from a female donor with stage II lung adenocarcinoma.

J is TRBJ2-5 and V is TRBV11-3; D is unclear. The CDR3 has 13 residues. Trimming removed 3 bases from V and 3 bases from J, with 8 bases in between. The V gene's germline CDR1 is SGHNT and CDR2 YENEEA. This chain's CDR3 is CASSFSGEETQYF. The CDR3 DNA reads as TGTGCCAGCAGCTTTTCCGGAGAAGAGACCCAGTACTTC.

This clone was seen only a few times. The chain uses TRBV27 and TRBJ2-1; D perhaps matches TRBD2 (6 bases). The V gene lost 7 bases and the J gene lost 2 bases, with 18 bases spanning the gap. CDR3 length equals 16 residues. CDR1 and CDR2 (germline): MNHEY, SMNVEV (reference sequence). CDR3 region: CASTQRGTDTYNEQFF. Here the CDR3 DNA reads TGTGCCAGCACCCAACGGGGGACGGATACCTACAATGAGCAGTTCTTC.

CDR3 DNA sequence: TGCGCCAGCAGCCAAGAGTCAGGGGGTAACAATCAGCCCCAGCATTTT. Translating gives CASSQESGGNNQPQHF. V is TRBV4-1 and J is TRBJ1-5, with 7 bases aligning to TRBD1. CDR1 MGHRA and CDR2 YSYEKL come from the germline V gene. The CDR3 contains 16 residues. V dropped 0 bases and J dropped 3; count of bases not matched to a gene: 5.

The chain links TRBV2 to TRBJ1-2; TRBD1 aligns across 7 bases. The length of the CDR3 is 13 residues. Germline CDR1 reads SNHLY; CDR2 reads FYNNEI. The junction had 7 bases not matched to a gene; V was cut back by 4 bases and J by 8 bases. The CDR3 DNA reads TGTGCCAGCAGTGTCAGGGGGGTGGAGGGCTACACCTTC. This encodes CASSVRGVEGYTF.

The chain is built from TRBV6-5 and TRBJ1-2; D might be TRBD1 (6 bases). V gave up 6 bases and J gave up 2 bases, with 13 bases separating them. CDR3 size: 14 residues. Germline loops: CDR1 MNHEY, CDR2 SVGAGI. CDR3 sequence (DNA): TGTGCCAGCAGCCCCACAGGGAACAACTATGGCTACACCTTC. This gives the protein CASSPTGNNYGYTF.

The rearrangement joins TRBV7-9 to TRBJ2-1; TRBD2 agrees at 12 bases. CDR3 length: 14 residues. The V gene end was trimmed by 5 bases and the J gene end by 7 bases; junction bases not matched to a gene: 3. The germline V gene encodes CDR1 SEHNR and CDR2 FQNEAQ (reference sequence). CDR3 nucleotide sequence: TGTGCCAGCAGCGCGGGACTAGCGGGTAATGAGCAGTTCTTC. Encoded protein: CASSAGLAGNEQFF. Together with reference TRBV7-9 and TRBJ2-1, the CDR3 gives the full variable domain: DTGVSQNPRHKITKRGQNVTFRCDPISEHNRLYWYRQTLGQGPEFLTYFQNEAQLEKSRLLSDRFSAERPKGSFSTLEIQRTEQGDSAMYLCASSAGLAGNEQFFGPGTRLTVL.

The chain carries TRBV5-6 and TRBJ2-1, with TRBD1 as a possible D gene (5 bases). V was shortened by 7 bases and J by 3 bases, with 14 bases between the two germline ends. The CDR3 runs to 14 residues. CDR1 is SGHDT, CDR2 YYEEEE, per germline. The CDR3 DNA reads TGTGCCAGCTCTGGGGCAGGTAGCTACAATGAGCAGTTCTTC. It translates to CASSGAGSYNEQFF.

This clone appeared once. The J gene is TRBJ1-2, the V gene TRBV6-6; perhaps TRBD1 as D (5 bases). In germline, CDR1 is MNHNY, CDR2 SVGAGI (reference sequence). V dropped 2 bases and J dropped 2 bases, with 12 bases sitting between them. The CDR3 sequence is 15 residues long. CDR3 nucleotide sequence: TGTGCCAGCAGTTACAACGCAGGGACCAACTATGGCTACACCTTC. Its protein is CASSYNAGTNYGYTF.

In nucleotides, the CDR3 is TGTGCCAGCAGCCATGGGACAGGAACCTACGAGCAGTACTTC. This translates into CASSHGTGTYEQYF. The chain is built from TRBV11-2 and TRBJ2-7; 8 bases are shared with TRBD1. J gave up 2 bases and V 5 bases, and 5 bases lay outside the gene matches. CDR3 length: 14 amino acids. The germline CDR1 and CDR2 sequences are SGHAT and FQNNGV.

The chain uses TRBV28 and TRBJ1-1; the D is unclear. This CDR3 is built from 13 residues. Germline assignment: CDR1 MDHEN and CDR2 SYDVKM. V lost 2 bases, J lost 5 bases, and 9 bases lay in between. The CDR3 DNA sequence: TGTGCCAGCAGTTTACGGGGTAGTACTGAAGCTTTCTTT. It specifies CASSLRGSTEAFF.

This sequence joins TRBV27 and TRBJ1-4; 7 bases map to TRBD1. V shed 2 bases and J 8 bases; nucleotides not matched to a gene: 20. CDR1 MNHEY and CDR2 SMNVEV come from the germline V gene (reference sequence). CDR3 size: 19 residues. The CDR3 here is CASSLRLLPSRDSREKLFF. The CDR3 coding sequence is TGTGCCAGCAGTTTAAGATTACTGCCCTCCCGGGACAGTCGAGAAAAACTGTTTTTT.

This clone was observed a handful of times. The chain recombines TRBV27 with TRBJ1-6; tentative D call: TRBD1 (6 bases). CDR3 length equals 17 residues. Germline V gene data show CDR1 as MNHEY and CDR2 as SMNVEV (reference sequence). Trimming cost V 0 bases and J 6 bases, with 15 bases left between them. The CDR3 spells CASSLSSGEVGNSPLHF. As DNA, the CDR3 is TGTGCCAGCAGTTTATCGTCAGGGGAGGTGGGTAATTCACCCCTCCACTTT.

A few counts support this clone. V usage is TRBV4-2 and J usage is TRBJ1-1; the D gene is possibly TRBD1 (6 bases). Germline-derived CDR1 and CDR2 are LGHNA and YNFKEQ. This CDR3 contains 15 residues. V shed 0 bases and J shed 6 bases, with 14 bases lying between them. The CDR3, as DNA: TGTGCCAGCAGCCAAGATAAGGGGGGGAGCGCTGAAGCTTTCTTT. It encodes CASSQDKGGSAEAFF.

Written as DNA, the CDR3 is TGTGCCAGCAGCGTAGATCCCGGGACAGGGATCTATGGCTACACCTTC. This sequence encodes CASSVDPGTGIYGYTF. V gene TRBV9 combines with J gene TRBJ1-2; 9 nucleotides agree with TRBD1. V shed 0 bases, J shed 4 bases, and the junction held 7 bases outside the gene matches. The germline gives CDR1 SGDLS, CDR2 YYNGEE. CDR3 length: 16 amino acids.

The chain uses TRBV4-2 and TRBJ2-5; possibly TRBD2 for D (5 bases). Germline V gene data show CDR1 as LGHNA and CDR2 as YNFKEQ. The V gene lost 3 bases and the J gene lost 5 bases, with 13 bases spanning the gap. The CDR3 is 14 amino acids. For the CDR3, the DNA is TGTGCCAGCAGCCACAGACTATACGGCGAGACCCAGTACTTC. It encodes CASSHRLYGETQYF.

The chain couples TRBV7-3 to TRBJ2-1, with D perhaps matching TRBD1 (6 bases). The CDR3 covers 15 residues. The V gene lost 5 bases and the J gene lost 2 bases, with 13 bases spanning the gap. CDR1 is SGHTA and CDR2 is FQGTGA in the germline V gene. The CDR3 reads CASSQTGHPYNEQFF. Written as DNA, the CDR3 is TGTGCCAGCAGCCAAACGGGACACCCCTACAATGAGCAGTTCTTC.

V gene TRBV5-5 combines with J gene TRBJ1-1; no reliable D call. This CDR3 region has 15 residues. Germline V gene data show CDR1 as SGHKS and CDR2 as YYEKEE (reference sequence). V was pared by 1 base and J by 1 base, with 11 bases between. This CDR3 reads CASSLLPDGNTEAFF. In nucleotides, the CDR3 is TGTGCCAGCAGCTTGCTCCCAGACGGGAACACTGAAGCTTTCTTT. Full variable domain (rest looked up from reference TRBV5-5 and TRBJ1-1): DAGVTQSPTHLIKTRGQQVTLRCSPISGHKSVSWYQQVLGQGPQFIFQYYEKEERGRGNFPDRFSARQFPNYSSELNVNALLLGDSALYLCASSLLPDGNTEAFFGQGTRLTVV.

The chain joins TRBV7-6 to TRBJ2-1; D remains unclear. V lost 5 bases and J lost 0, with 11 bases in between. CDR1 SGHVS and CDR2 FNYEAQ come from the germline V gene. The CDR3 runs to 15 residues. The chain's CDR3 is CASSLDHNSYNEQFF. CDR3 sequence (DNA): TGTGCCAGCAGCCTTGACCATAACTCCTACAATGAGCAGTTCTTC.